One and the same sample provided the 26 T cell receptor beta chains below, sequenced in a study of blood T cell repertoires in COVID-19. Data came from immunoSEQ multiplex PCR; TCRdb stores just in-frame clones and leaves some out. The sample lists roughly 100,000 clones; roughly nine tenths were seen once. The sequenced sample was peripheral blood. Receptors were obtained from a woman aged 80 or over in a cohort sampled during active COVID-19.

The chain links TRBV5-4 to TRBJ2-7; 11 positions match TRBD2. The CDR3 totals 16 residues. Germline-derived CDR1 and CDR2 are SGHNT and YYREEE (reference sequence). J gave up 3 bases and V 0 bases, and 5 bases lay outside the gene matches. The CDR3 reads CASSLVRTSGSYEQYF. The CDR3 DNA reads TGTGCCAGCAGCTTGGTTCGAACTAGCGGGAGCTACGAGCAGTACTTC.

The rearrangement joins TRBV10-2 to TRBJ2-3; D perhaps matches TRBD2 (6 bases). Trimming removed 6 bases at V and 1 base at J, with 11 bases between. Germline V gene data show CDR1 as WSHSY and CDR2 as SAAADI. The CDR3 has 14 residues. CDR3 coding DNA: TGCGCCAGCAGACTAGCCCTCGGCACAGATACGCAGTATTTT. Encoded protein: CASRLALGTDTQYF.

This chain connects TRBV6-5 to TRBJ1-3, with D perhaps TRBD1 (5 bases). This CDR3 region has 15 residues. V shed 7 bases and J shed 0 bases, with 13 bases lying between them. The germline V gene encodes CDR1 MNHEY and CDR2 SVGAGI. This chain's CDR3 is CASTVTGPSGNTIYF. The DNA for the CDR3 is TGTGCCAGCACCGTCACAGGACCCTCTGGAAACACCATATATTTT.

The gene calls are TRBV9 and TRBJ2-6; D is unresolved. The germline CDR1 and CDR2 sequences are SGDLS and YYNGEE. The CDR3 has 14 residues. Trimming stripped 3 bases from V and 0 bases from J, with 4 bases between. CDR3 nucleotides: TGTGCCAGCAGCGGTTACTCTGGGGCCAACGTCCTGACTTTC. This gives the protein CASSGYSGANVLTF.

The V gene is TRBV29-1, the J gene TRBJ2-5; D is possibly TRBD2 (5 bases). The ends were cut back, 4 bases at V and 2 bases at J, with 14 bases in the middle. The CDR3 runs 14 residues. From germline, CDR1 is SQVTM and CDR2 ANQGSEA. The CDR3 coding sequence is TGCAGCGTTGGACGGCCGGGGTCTCAAGAGACCCAGTACTTC. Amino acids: CSVGRPGSQETQYF.

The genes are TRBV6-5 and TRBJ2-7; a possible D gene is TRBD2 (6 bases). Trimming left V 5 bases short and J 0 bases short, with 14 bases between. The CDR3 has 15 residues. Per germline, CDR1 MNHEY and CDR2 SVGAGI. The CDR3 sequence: CASSRDSLSSYEQYF. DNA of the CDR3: TGTGCCAGCAGTAGGGACTCCCTGAGCTCCTACGAGCAGTACTTC.

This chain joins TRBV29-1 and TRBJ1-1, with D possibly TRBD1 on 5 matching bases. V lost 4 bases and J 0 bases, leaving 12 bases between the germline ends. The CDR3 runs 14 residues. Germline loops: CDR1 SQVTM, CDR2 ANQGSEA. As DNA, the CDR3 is TGCAGCGTTGCCCACCAGGGCCTGAACACTGAAGCTTTCTTT. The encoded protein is CSVAHQGLNTEAFF.

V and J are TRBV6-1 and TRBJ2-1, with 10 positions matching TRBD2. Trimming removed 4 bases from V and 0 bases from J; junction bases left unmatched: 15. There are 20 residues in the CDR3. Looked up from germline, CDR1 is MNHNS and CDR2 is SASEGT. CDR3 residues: CASSVSSGLAGVSSYNEQFF. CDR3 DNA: TGTGCCAGCAGTGTCTCATCGGGGCTAGCGGGGGTTAGCTCCTACAATGAGCAGTTCTTC.

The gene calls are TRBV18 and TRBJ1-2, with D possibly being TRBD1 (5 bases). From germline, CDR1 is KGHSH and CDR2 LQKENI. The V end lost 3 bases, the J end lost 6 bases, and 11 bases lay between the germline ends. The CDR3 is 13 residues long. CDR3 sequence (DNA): TGTGCCAGCTCACCCCTAGGGGATAATGGCTACACCTTC. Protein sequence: CASSPLGDNGYTF.

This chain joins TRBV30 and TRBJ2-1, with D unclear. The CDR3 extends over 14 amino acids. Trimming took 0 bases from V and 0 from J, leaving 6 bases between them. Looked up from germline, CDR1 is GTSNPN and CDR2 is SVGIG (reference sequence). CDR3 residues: CAWSVWSSYNEQFF. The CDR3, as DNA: TGTGCCTGGAGTGTATGGAGCTCCTACAATGAGCAGTTCTTC. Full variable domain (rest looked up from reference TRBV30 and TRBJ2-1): SQTIHQWPATLVQPVGSPLSLECTVEGTSNPNLYWYRQAAGRGLQLLFYSVGIGQISSEVPQNLSASRPQDRQFILSSKKLLLSDSGFYLCAWSVWSSYNEQFFGPGTRLTVL.

The CDR3 reads CASSERRLVTEAFF. The DNA of the CDR3 is TGTGCCAGTAGCGAGCGAAGGCTTGTCACTGAAGCTTTCTTT. The chain combines TRBV19 with TRBJ1-1; D is unresolved. The germline CDR1 and CDR2 sequences are LNHDA and SQIVND (reference sequence). The CDR3 is made up of 14 amino acids. V lost 6 bases and J 4 bases, leaving 15 bases between the germline ends.

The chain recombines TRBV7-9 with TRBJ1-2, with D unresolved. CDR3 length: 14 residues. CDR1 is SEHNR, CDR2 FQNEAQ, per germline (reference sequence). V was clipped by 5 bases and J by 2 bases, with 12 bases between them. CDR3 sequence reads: CASSIIPGNYGYTF. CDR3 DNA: TGTGCCAGCAGCATAATACCGGGGAACTATGGCTACACCTTC.

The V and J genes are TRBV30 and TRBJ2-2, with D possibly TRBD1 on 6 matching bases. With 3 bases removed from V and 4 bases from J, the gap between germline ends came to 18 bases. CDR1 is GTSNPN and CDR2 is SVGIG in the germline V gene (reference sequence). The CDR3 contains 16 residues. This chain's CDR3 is CAWSRGLGWGTGELFF. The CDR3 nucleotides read TGTGCCTGGAGCAGGGGCTTAGGGTGGGGCACCGGGGAGCTGTTTTTT. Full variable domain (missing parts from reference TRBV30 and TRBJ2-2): SQTIHQWPATLVQPVGSPLSLECTVEGTSNPNLYWYRQAAGRGLQLLFYSVGIGQISSEVPQNLSASRPQDRQFILSSKKLLLSDSGFYLCAWSRGLGWGTGELFFGEGSRLTVL.

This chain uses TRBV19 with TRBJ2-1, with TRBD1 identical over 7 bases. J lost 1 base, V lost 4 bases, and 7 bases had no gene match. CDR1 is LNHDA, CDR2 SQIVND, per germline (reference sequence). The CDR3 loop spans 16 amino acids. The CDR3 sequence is CASSTLDRESYNEQFF. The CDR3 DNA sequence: TGTGCCAGTAGTACCTTAGACAGGGAATCCTACAATGAGCAGTTCTTC. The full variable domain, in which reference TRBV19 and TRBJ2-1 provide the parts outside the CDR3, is DGGITQSPKYLFRKEGQNVTLSCEQNLNHDAMYWYRQDPGQGLRLIYYSQIVNDFQKGDIAEGYSVSREKKESFPLTVTSAQKNPTAFYLCASSTLDRESYNEQFFGPGTRLTVL.

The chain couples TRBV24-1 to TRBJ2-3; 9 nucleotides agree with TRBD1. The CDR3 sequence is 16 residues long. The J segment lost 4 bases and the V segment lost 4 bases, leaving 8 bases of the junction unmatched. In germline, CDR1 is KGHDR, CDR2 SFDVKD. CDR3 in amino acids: CATSEPSTGGADTQYF. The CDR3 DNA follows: TGTGCCACCAGTGAGCCCTCGACAGGGGGAGCAGATACGCAGTATTTT.

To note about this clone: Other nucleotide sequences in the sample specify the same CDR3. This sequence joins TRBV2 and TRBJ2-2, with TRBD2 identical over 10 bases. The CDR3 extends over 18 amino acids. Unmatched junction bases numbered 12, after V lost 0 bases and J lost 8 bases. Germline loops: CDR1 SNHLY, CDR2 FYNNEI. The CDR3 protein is CASSEAPRLAGVSGELFF. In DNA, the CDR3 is TGTGCCAGCAGTGAAGCTCCTCGCCTAGCGGGGGTAAGTGGGGAGCTGTTTTTT.

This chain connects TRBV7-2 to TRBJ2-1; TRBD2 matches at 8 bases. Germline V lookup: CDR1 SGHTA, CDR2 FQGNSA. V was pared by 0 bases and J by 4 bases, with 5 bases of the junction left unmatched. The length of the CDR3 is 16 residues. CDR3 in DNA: TGTGCCAGCAGCTTAGCCACTAGCGGTCGTTACAATGAGCAGTTCTTC. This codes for CASSLATSGRYNEQFF.

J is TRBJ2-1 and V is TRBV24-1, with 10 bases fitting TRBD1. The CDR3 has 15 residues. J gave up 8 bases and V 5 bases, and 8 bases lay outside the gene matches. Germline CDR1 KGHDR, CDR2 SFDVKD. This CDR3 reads CATSAGTGVSDEQFF. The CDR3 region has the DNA TGTGCCACCAGTGCCGGGACAGGGGTGAGCGATGAGCAGTTCTTC.

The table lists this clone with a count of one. This CDR3 reads CASSGQQMNTEAFF. The CDR3 nucleotides are TGTGCCAGCAGCGGACAACAGATGAACACTGAAGCTTTCTTT. This sequence joins TRBV6-5 and TRBJ1-1; D is possibly TRBD1 (5 bases). Germline CDR1 is MNHEY and CDR2 is SVGAGI. This CDR3 is built from 14 residues. Trimming took off 6 bases at V and 0 bases at J, with 11 bases between the two ends.

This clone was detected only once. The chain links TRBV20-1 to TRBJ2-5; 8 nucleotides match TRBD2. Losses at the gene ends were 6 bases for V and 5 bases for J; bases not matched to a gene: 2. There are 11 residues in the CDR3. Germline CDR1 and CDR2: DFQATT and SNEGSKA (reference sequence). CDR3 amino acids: CSARLAETQYF. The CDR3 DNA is TGCAGTGCCAGACTAGCGGAGACCCAGTACTTC.

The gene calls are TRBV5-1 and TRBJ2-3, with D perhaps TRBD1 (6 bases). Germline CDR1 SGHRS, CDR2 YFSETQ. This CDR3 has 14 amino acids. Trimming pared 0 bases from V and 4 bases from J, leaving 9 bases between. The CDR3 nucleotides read TGCGCCAGCAGCTTGGGACAGGTGGCAGATACGCAGTATTTT. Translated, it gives CASSLGQVADTQYF.

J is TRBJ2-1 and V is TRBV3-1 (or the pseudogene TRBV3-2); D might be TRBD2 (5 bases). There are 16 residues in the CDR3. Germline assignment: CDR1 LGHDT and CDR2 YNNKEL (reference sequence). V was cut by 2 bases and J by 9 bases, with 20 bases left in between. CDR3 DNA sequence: TGTGCCAGCAGCCAATCCCCGGCGGGCCTTCCGGGTGAGCAGTTCTTC. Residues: CASSQSPAGLPGEQFF.

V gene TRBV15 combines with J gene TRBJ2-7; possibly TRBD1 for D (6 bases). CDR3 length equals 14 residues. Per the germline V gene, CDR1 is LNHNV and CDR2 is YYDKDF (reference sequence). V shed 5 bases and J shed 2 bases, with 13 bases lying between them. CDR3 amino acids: CATSRDKGPYEQYF. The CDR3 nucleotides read TGTGCCACCAGCCGGGACAAGGGGCCCTACGAGCAGTACTTC.

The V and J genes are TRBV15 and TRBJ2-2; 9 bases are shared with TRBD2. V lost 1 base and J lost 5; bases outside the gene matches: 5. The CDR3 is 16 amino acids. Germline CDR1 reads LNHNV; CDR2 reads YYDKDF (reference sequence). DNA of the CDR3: TGTGCCACCAGCAGAGGTAGCGGGAGAGGGACCGGGGAGCTGTTTTTT. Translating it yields CATSRGSGRGTGELFF.

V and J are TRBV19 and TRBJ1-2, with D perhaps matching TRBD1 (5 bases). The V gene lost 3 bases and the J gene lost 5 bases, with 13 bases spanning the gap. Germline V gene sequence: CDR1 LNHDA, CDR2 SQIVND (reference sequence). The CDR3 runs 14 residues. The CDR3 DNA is TGTGCCAGTAGTATTATAGGGGCCCCGTATGGCTACACCTTC. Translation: CASSIIGAPYGYTF.

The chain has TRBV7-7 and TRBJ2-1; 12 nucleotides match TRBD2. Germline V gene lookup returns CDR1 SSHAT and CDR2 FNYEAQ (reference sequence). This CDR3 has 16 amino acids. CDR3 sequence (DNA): TGTGCTACCTCCCAGACTAGCGGGGGCGCCTACAATGAGCAGTTCTTC. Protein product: CATSQTSGGAYNEQFF.